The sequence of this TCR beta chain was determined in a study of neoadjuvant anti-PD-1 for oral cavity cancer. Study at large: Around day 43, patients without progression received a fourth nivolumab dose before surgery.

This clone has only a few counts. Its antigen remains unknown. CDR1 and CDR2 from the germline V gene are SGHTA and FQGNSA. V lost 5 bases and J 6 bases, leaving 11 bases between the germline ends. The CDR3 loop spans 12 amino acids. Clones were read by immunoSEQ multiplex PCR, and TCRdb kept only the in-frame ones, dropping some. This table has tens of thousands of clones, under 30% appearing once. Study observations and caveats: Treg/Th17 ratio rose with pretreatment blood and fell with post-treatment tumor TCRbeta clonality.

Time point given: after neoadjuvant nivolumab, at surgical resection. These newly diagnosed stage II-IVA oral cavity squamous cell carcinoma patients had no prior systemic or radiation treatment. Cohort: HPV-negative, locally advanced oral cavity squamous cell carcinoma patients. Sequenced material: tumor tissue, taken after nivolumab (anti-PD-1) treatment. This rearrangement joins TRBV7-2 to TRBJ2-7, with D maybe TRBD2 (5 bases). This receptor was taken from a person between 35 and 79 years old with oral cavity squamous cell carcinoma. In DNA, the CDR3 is TGTGCCAGCAGCCCTTCGAGGGTCGAGCAGTACTTC. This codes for CASSPSRVEQYF.